A single TCR beta chain is shown here with its context. Which antigen it targets is not known. No base-level quality is on record; no much larger clone is a single base apart. CDR1 SGHRS and CDR2 YFSETQ were looked up in the germline V gene. The CDR3, from cysteine to phenylalanine, totals 14 residues. The only DNA kept is the CDR3, 42 bases in frame from the first base. Deletion took 2 bases off V and 0 bases off J, with a span of 8 bases between the germline ends. This record comes from a study of shared clonotypes between healthy human individuals (dated by TCRdb to the early 2020s). Describing the broader study: The cohort included three men and a couple of women between 18 and 49 years of age. To increase sequencing depth and limit assay-specific biases, different laboratories used diverse techniques to prepare libraries and sequence TCR repertoires. Per donor, leukapheresis produced somewhere between about 0.8 and 9 billion PBMCs. To estimate repertoire size and how much clonotype sharing occurs between individuals, the study deeply sequenced the blood TCR repertoires of 5 or 6 healthy adults.

The donors were healthy, HIV-negative adults with no recently reported acute infections or vaccinations. Every donor was a Caucasian adult residing in Nashville, Tennessee, USA. In the unsorted samples, 87 million or so PBMCs were counted, and genomic DNA was extracted using the QIAamp DNA Blood Mini kit. After blood collection by leukapheresis, PBMCs were isolated using Ficoll-Histopaque density gradient centrifugation and then cryopreserved in the vapor phase of liquid nitrogen. Using the deep immunoSEQ assay, TCR CDR3 regions were amplified from genomic DNA by multiplex PCR. For each cell subset, the extracted genomic DNA was distributed evenly across all wells of several immunoSEQ 96-well plates, and each plate served as one replicate. For unsorted PBMC, approximately 300 ng of genomic DNA, equivalent to around 30,000 T cell genomes, went into each replicate PCR. Unsorted PBMC genomic DNA was sequenced across ten immunoSEQ deep assay plates. Purified libraries were quantified with a Qubit 3.0 fluorometer, sized on a Bioanalyzer 2100, and re-quantified with the KAPA Library Quantification kit. A separate single-read 150-cycle Illumina NextSeq 550 flow cell was used to sequence each immunoSEQ 96-well plate. The study's own analysis went as follows. Because the immunoSEQ output held only junctional sequences and lacked quality scores, the filtering could not match the filtering applied to full-length reads. To assign V/J genes and CDR3, sequences were annotated using PyIR, a Python wrapper for IgBLAST v1.9, with IMGT germline references. Reads were filtered out if the reads had weak V/J assignments (E-value above 1e-6), no CDR3, stop codons, out-of-frame junctions, or ambiguous translated residues. V3J clonotypes were defined by identical inferred V gene, J gene, and CDR3 amino acid sequence. Percentage overlap between repertoires was calculated by dividing the number of shared unique clonotypes by the size of the smaller repertoire. Three approaches were used to assess repertoire richness: RTK rarefaction, the Chao1 estimator, and Recon v2.1 estimates of unobserved clonotypes. Drawn from immuneACCESS, this table holds only the in-frame rearrangements with V and J called that TCRdb kept. Clones are partly lost; checked studies trace under half to an unresolved V gene and leave the rest unexplained. V and J calls and clone size are copied from that table; D and trimming were computed from the DNA. The sample has approximately 460,000 clones on record, 60% to 80% of them singletons. The ten most abundant clones make up around 11% of the sample.

Overall results and qualifications from the work: Based on pairwise subsampling, the degree of clonotype sharing among donors was expected to be affected by sequencing depth. Only blood was sampled, and tissue TCR repertoires likely differ from those in blood. Because the study included only a small number of donors, the genetic and exposure-history diversity represented was limited.

Recombination linked TRBV5-1 to TRBJ1-1, with the D gene not confidently named. Sequencing input: PBMCs. This sequence originates from a woman aged 40 to 50 in good health. Some clones in this sample may be carry-over from other donors' samples. DNA sequence: TGCGCCAGCAGCTTCCGGACTTTGAACACTGAAGCTTTCTTT. This sequence encodes CASSFRTLNTEAFF.